A single sample gave rise to the 32 T cell receptor beta chains below, sequenced in a study of CD8 T cells in Susac syndrome. With random hexamers, reverse transcription was performed on roughly 0.5 to 1 ug of RNA. Each CDR3 protein is one row after TCRdb ran MiXCR on the immunoSEQ multiplex PCR reads. Of about 110,000 distinct CDR3 sequences in the sample, 94% were seen once. Input material: CD8+ T cells from PBMCs. The source of these receptors is a human donor with Susac syndrome.

This chain uses TRBV4-1 with TRBJ2-7; perhaps TRBD1 as D (6 bases). Trimming cost V 3 bases and J 2 bases, with 11 bases left between them. Germline values: CDR1 MGHRA, CDR2 YSYEKL. The CDR3 covers 14 residues. The CDR3 here is CASSQAGAPYEQYF. Here the CDR3 DNA reads TGCGCCAGCAGCCAGGCAGGGGCACCCTACGAGCAGTACTTC.

The count of this clonotype is one. This chain uses TRBV20-1 with TRBJ2-7, with D perhaps matching TRBD1 (6 bases). The germline V and J ends were trimmed by 4 bases and 1 base, with 11 bases remaining between them. Germline values: CDR1 DFQATT, CDR2 SNEGSKA (reference sequence). This CDR3 has 13 amino acids. The CDR3 loop is CSAITGLSYEQYF. The CDR3 bases are TGCAGTGCTATAACAGGGCTATCCTACGAGCAGTACTTC.

V usage is TRBV6-5 and J usage is TRBJ2-5; 12 nucleotides agree with TRBD2. J gave up 4 bases and V 5 bases, and 5 bases lay outside the gene matches. Germline V CDR1 and CDR2: MNHEY, SVGAGI. The CDR3 loop spans 15 amino acids. The CDR3: CASSRTSGVRETQYF. Here the CDR3 DNA reads TGTGCCAGCAGTCGGACTAGCGGGGTCCGAGAGACCCAGTACTTC.

The J gene is TRBJ1-6, the V gene TRBV7-3, with D possibly being TRBD1 (5 bases). Germline values: CDR1 SGHTA, CDR2 FQGTGA. V lost 2 bases and J lost 5, with 13 bases in between. CDR3 length equals 16 residues. The DNA of the CDR3 is TGTGCCAGCAGCTTACAAGGGGTCGGGAATAATTCACCCCTCCACTTT. Translation: CASSLQGVGNNSPLHF.

CDR3 residues: CASSVGSALGELFF. The CDR3 nucleotides read TGTGCCAGCAGCGTAGGCTCAGCGCTCGGGGAGCTGTTTTTT. This chain joins TRBV9 and TRBJ2-2; D gene ambiguous. The germline gives CDR1 SGDLS, CDR2 YYNGEE. Trimming took off 0 bases at V and 7 bases at J, with 10 bases between the two ends. This CDR3 region has 14 residues.

This chain links TRBV29-1 with TRBJ2-2; no reliable D call. Germline V gene sequence: CDR1 SQVTM, CDR2 ANQGSEA. Trimming removed 6 bases at V and 4 bases at J, with 12 bases between. The length of the CDR3 is 13 residues. This CDR3 is CSVLPSSTGELFF. In DNA form, the CDR3 reads TGCAGCGTGCTCCCTTCGTCCACCGGGGAGCTGTTTTTT.

The J gene is TRBJ1-2, the V gene TRBV7-9; TRBD1 might be the D (6 bases). The CDR3 is 16 residues long. Germline CDR1 SEHNR, CDR2 FQNEAQ (reference sequence). Trimming shortened V by 5 bases and J by 5 bases, and 21 bases separated the two germline ends. CDR3 in DNA: TGTGCCAGCAGCCCACCGGACAGAACGAAGGCTTATGGCTACACCTTC. It specifies CASSPPDRTKAYGYTF.

This clonotype was picked up one time. The chain uses TRBV6-1 and TRBJ2-5, with 7 bases identical to TRBD1. Germline values: CDR1 MNHNS, CDR2 SASEGT. Trimming at V came to 2 bases and at J to 4 bases, leaving 10 bases not matched to a gene. This CDR3 is 16 amino acids long. As DNA, the CDR3 is TGTGCCAGCAGTGAACGGACAGGATCGTGGGTAGAGACCCAGTACTTC. Translation gives CASSERTGSWVETQYF.

This chain uses TRBV4-2 with TRBJ2-1; D possibly corresponds to TRBD2 (5 bases). V was shortened by 0 bases and J by 2 bases, with 11 bases between the two germline ends. The CDR3 is made up of 16 amino acids. Germline CDR1 reads LGHNA; CDR2 reads YNFKEQ. The CDR3 DNA reads TGTGCCAGCAGCCAAGAAAGCGGACGGACCTACAATGAGCAGTTCTTC. Its protein product is CASSQESGRTYNEQFF.

J is TRBJ2-1 and V is TRBV20-1, with a tentative D call TRBD1 (5 bases). The CDR3 is made up of 16 amino acids. Germline CDR1 is DFQATT and CDR2 is SNEGSKA (reference sequence). The V end was cut by 0 bases, the J end by 2 bases, with 14 bases between. For the CDR3, the DNA is TGCAGTGCTAGAGATGGCGGACACCAAACCTACAATGAGCAGTTCTTC. Its translation is CSARDGGHQTYNEQFF.

The chain employs TRBV27 and TRBJ2-5; no firm D call. The germline gives CDR1 MNHEY, CDR2 SMNVEV (reference sequence). Trimming removed 0 bases from V and 10 bases from J, with 9 bases in between. The CDR3 loop spans 12 amino acids. The CDR3 region is CASSLSRRCQYF. The CDR3 DNA is TGTGCCAGCAGTTTATCGAGGCGGTGCCAGTACTTC.

V and J are TRBV14 and TRBJ2-7; tentative D call: TRBD2 (5 bases). Trimming shortened V by 2 bases and J by 9 bases, and 14 bases separated the two germline ends. The length of the CDR3 is 13 residues. The germline V gene encodes CDR1 SGHDN and CDR2 FVKESK. The CDR3 spells CASSQLGPGGQYF. CDR3 sequence (DNA): TGTGCCAGCAGCCAATTAGGACCCGGAGGGCAGTACTTC.

This chain connects TRBV7-3 to TRBJ2-3, with a weak D call TRBD1 (7 bases). The V gene lost 0 bases and the J gene lost 3 bases, with 13 bases spanning the gap. This CDR3 is 16 amino acids long. CDR1 is SGHTA and CDR2 is FQGTGA in the germline V gene. The CDR3 nucleotides are TGTGCCAGCAGCTTAACCTCAGGGGGGTTGACAGATACGCAGTATTTT. Translated, it gives CASSLTSGGLTDTQYF.

The chain combines TRBV12-3 or TRBV12-4 with TRBJ1-6, with TRBD1 as a possible D gene (6 bases). The ends were cut back, 6 bases at V and 13 bases at J, with 10 bases in the middle. CDR3 size: 11 residues. CDR3 sequence (DNA): TGTGCCAGCAGGCGAGGGGGTCCCCTCCACTTT. The encoded protein is CASRRGGPLHF.

The V and J genes are TRBV19 and TRBJ1-1, with a possible D match to TRBD1 (5 bases). The CDR3 contains 16 residues. Germline values: CDR1 LNHDA, CDR2 SQIVND (reference sequence). Deletions cut 5 bases from V and 0 bases from J, with 16 bases between. The DNA of the CDR3 is TGTGCCAGTAGTGCTTACCCCAGGGAAGTGAACACTGAAGCTTTCTTT. As protein: CASSAYPREVNTEAFF.

This sequence joins TRBV7-9 and TRBJ2-1; 10 nucleotides align to TRBD1. This CDR3 is 11 amino acids long. Germline V lookup: CDR1 SEHNR, CDR2 FQNEAQ (reference sequence). V lost 3 bases and J lost 14; bases outside the gene matches: 1. CDR3 protein: CASSFGTGEFF. The DNA for the CDR3 is TGTGCCAGCAGCTTCGGGACAGGGGAGTTCTTC. Variable domain in full (rest from reference TRBV7-9 and TRBJ2-1): DTGVSQNPRHKITKRGQNVTFRCDPISEHNRLYWYRQTLGQGPEFLTYFQNEAQLEKSRLLSDRFSAERPKGSFSTLEIQRTEQGDSAMYLCASSFGTGEFFGPGTRLTVL.

The chain joins TRBV4-3 to TRBJ2-7; D uncertain. This CDR3 spans 14 amino acids. The germline V gene encodes CDR1 LGHNA and CDR2 YSLEER. Trimming removed 2 bases from V and 0 bases from J, with 8 bases in between. Here the CDR3 reads CASSQFRPSYEQYF. The CDR3 bases are TGCGCCAGCAGCCAATTTCGCCCCTCCTACGAGCAGTACTTC.

The V gene is TRBV23-1, the J gene TRBJ1-3, with 8 bases identical to TRBD1. TRBV23-1 is an open reading frame, and its role is uncertain. After removal of 5 bases from V and 1 base from J, the junction contained 4 bases not matched to a gene. This CDR3 region has 15 residues. CDR3 in amino acids: CASSTNRGSGNTIYF. CDR3 DNA sequence: TGCGCCAGCAGTACAAACAGGGGGTCTGGAAACACCATATATTTT.

This chain connects TRBV9 to TRBJ1-1; D is possibly TRBD1 (5 bases). The germline V and J ends were trimmed by 4 bases and 0 bases, with 10 bases remaining between them. This CDR3 is 14 amino acids long. The germline gives CDR1 SGDLS, CDR2 YYNGEE. CDR3 nucleotide sequence: TGTGCCAGCAGCCCGGTGGGGGTGAACACTGAAGCTTTCTTT. Amino acid sequence: CASSPVGVNTEAFF. Variable domain in full (rest from reference TRBV9 and TRBJ1-1): DSGVTQTPKHLITATGQRVTLRCSPRSGDLSVYWYQQSLDQGLQFLIQYYNGEERAKGNILERFSAQQFPDLHSELNLSSLELGDSALYFCASSPVGVNTEAFFGQGTRLTVV.

The chain couples TRBV7-9 to TRBJ1-2, with D possibly matching TRBD1 (5 bases). The V and J ends lost 5 bases and 8 bases respectively, with 12 bases between them. The V gene's germline CDR1 is SEHNR and CDR2 FQNEAQ (reference sequence). The CDR3 has 12 residues. CDR3 DNA sequence: TGTGCCAGCAGCCAAGACAGAAAAGGCTACACCTTC. This gives the protein CASSQDRKGYTF.

The chain recombines TRBV6-6 with TRBJ1-2; the D gene is possibly TRBD1 (5 bases). The V gene's germline CDR1 is MNHNY and CDR2 SVGAGI (reference sequence). The CDR3 consists of 14 residues. V lost 0 bases, J lost 2 bases, and 7 bases lay in between. The CDR3 region is CASSYSGQNYGYTF. The CDR3 region has the DNA TGTGCCAGCAGTTACTCGGGGCAGAACTATGGCTACACCTTC.

This sequence joins TRBV20-1 and TRBJ2-3, with a possible D match to TRBD1 (6 bases). The CDR3 has 16 residues. V was clipped by 5 bases and J by 0 bases, with 18 bases between them. CDR1 DFQATT and CDR2 SNEGSKA come from the germline V gene (reference sequence). CDR3 sequence: CSAAHGQGSSTDTQYF. CDR3 nucleotide sequence: TGCAGTGCTGCTCACGGGCAGGGGTCTAGCACAGATACGCAGTATTTT.

V gene TRBV9 combines with J gene TRBJ1-2; weak D call: TRBD1 (5 bases). In germline, CDR1 is SGDLS, CDR2 YYNGEE. V dropped 1 base and J dropped 5 bases, with 15 bases sitting between them. The CDR3 runs 15 residues. The CDR3 DNA reads as TGTGCCAGCAGCGTATCCGGGGCCGGGGGGTATGGCTACACCTTC. It yields the protein CASSVSGAGGYGYTF.

The genes are TRBV9 and TRBJ2-7; weak D call: TRBD1 (6 bases). CDR1 and CDR2 (germline): SGDLS, YYNGEE. The CDR3 runs to 13 residues. Between the trimmed V and J ends, which lost 4 bases and 1 base, there was a span of 9 bases. CDR3 residues: CASSPGVSYEQYF. CDR3 coding DNA: TGTGCCAGCAGCCCAGGGGTTTCCTACGAGCAGTACTTC. Together with reference TRBV9 and TRBJ2-7, the CDR3 gives the full variable domain: DSGVTQTPKHLITATGQRVTLRCSPRSGDLSVYWYQQSLDQGLQFLIQYYNGEERAKGNILERFSAQQFPDLHSELNLSSLELGDSALYFCASSPGVSYEQYFGPGTRLTVT.

The chain recombines TRBV4-2 with TRBJ2-7; no reliable D call. V gave up 4 bases and J gave up 2 bases, with 15 bases separating them. The germline CDR1 and CDR2 sequences are LGHNA and YNFKEQ. CDR3 length: 15 residues. The CDR3 coding sequence is TGTGCCAGCAGCCCTGGGCGAACAGACGCCTACGAGCAGTACTTC. The encoded protein is CASSPGRTDAYEQYF.

This clonotype has a single count. The chain employs TRBV3-1 and TRBJ2-2; D gene ambiguous. From germline, CDR1 is LGHDT and CDR2 YNNKEL (reference sequence). CDR3 length: 15 residues. Deletions cut 1 base from V and 0 bases from J, with 6 bases between. The CDR3 DNA reads as TGTGCCAGCAGCCAAGGTGTCTCGAACACCGGGGAGCTGTTTTTT. Protein product: CASSQGVSNTGELFF.

V and J are TRBV27 and TRBJ1-5; D perhaps matches TRBD1 (5 bases). Deletions cut 5 bases from V and 8 bases from J, with 13 bases between. CDR1 is MNHEY, CDR2 SMNVEV, per germline (reference sequence). The CDR3 contains 13 residues. The CDR3 sequence: CASSRGVYEPQHF. The CDR3, as DNA: TGTGCCAGCAGTCGGGGCGTTTACGAGCCCCAGCATTTT.

The chain carries TRBV27 and TRBJ2-2; 12 nucleotides agree with TRBD2. Germline CDR1 MNHEY, CDR2 SMNVEV (reference sequence). The CDR3 runs 15 residues. V shed 5 bases, J shed 6 bases, and the junction held 4 bases outside the gene matches. The CDR3 DNA is TGTGCCAGCAGTAAAACTAGCGGGGGGCCCGGGGAGCTGTTTTTT. As protein: CASSKTSGGPGELFF.

The chain has TRBV19 and TRBJ1-6; D possibly corresponds to TRBD1 (5 bases). The CDR3 consists of 13 residues. CDR1 is LNHDA, CDR2 SQIVND, per germline (reference sequence). V shed 4 bases and J shed 6 bases, with 7 bases lying between them. For the CDR3, the DNA is TGTGCCAGTAGTAGTCAGGGTAATTCACCCCTCCACTTT. Its translation: CASSSQGNSPLHF.

Turning to this clonotype: One end of the junction does not line up with germline, which may come from a read error. This rearrangement joins TRBV29-1 to TRBJ1-1, with TRBD1 as a possible D gene (6 bases). Germline CDR1 SQVTM, CDR2 ANQGSEA. The CDR3 sequence is 13 residues long. CDR3 amino acids: CNVGDEGDTEAFF. The DNA of the CDR3 is TGCAACGTTGGGGACGAGGGGGACACTGAAGCTTTCTTT.

The chain links TRBV18 to TRBJ2-3, with TRBD1 matching over 7 bases. There are 16 residues in the CDR3. The germline V gene has CDR1 KGHSH and CDR2 LQKENI. The J segment lost 2 bases and the V segment lost 6 bases, leaving 11 bases of the junction unmatched. CDR3 residues: CASSISRDSNTDTQYF. The CDR3 DNA reads as TGTGCCAGCTCTATCTCCCGGGACAGCAACACAGATACGCAGTATTTT.

The chain couples TRBV2 to TRBJ2-1, with 9 bases that match TRBD2. CDR1 and CDR2 from the germline V gene are SNHLY and FYNNEI. The ends lost 2 bases at V and 4 bases at J; junction bases unmatched: 6. This CDR3 is built from 16 residues. CDR3 region: CASSELPSGEYNEQFF. The CDR3 coding sequence is TGTGCCAGCAGTGAACTGCCTAGCGGGGAATACAATGAGCAGTTCTTC. The whole variable domain, remainder taken from reference TRBV2 and TRBJ2-1, is EPEVTQTPSHQVTQMGQEVILRCVPISNHLYFYWYRQILGQKVEFLVSFYNNEISEKSEIFDDQFSVERPDGSNFTLKIRSTKLEDSAMYFCASSELPSGEYNEQFFGPGTRLTVL.